This T cell receptor beta chain originates from a study of blood T cells in healthy people across ages. The study, taken as a whole, reports: The fall in TCR beta diversity per million T cells was roughly linear with age. Naive CD4+ cells and diversity were both higher in long-lived donors than in aged donors.

A second PCR of roughly 7 to 11 cycles used a sample-barcoded 5' primer and a J-beta primer mix. TCRdb reprocessed the 5' RACE reads with MiXCR, giving one entry per CDR3 protein. In the table there are hundreds of thousands of distinct CDR3 sequences, less than 60% of which are singletons. Every donor provided roughly 9.1 milliliters of peripheral blood. In its sample, this clonotype was seen a few times. Its antigen remains unknown. This CDR3 is 14 amino acids long. In germline, CDR1 is SNHLY, CDR2 FYNNEI. V was clipped by 6 bases and J by 0 bases, with 12 bases between them. Sample: blood. The TCR sequence derives from an elderly man in good health. This chain connects TRBV2 to TRBJ2-7; possibly TRBD1 for D (6 bases). The CDR3 bases are TGTGCCAGCAGATCACAGGGAGTCTCCTACGAGCAGTACTTC. Translating it yields CASRSQGVSYEQYF.